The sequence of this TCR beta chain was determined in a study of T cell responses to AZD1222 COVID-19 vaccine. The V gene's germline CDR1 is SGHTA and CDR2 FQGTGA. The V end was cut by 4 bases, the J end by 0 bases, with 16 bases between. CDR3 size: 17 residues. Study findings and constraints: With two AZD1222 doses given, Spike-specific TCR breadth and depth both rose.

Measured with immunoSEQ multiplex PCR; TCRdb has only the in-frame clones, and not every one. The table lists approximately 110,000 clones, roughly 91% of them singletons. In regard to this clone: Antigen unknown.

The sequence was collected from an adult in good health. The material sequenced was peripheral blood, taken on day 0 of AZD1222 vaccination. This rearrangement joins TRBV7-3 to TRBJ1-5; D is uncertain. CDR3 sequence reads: CASSSRTLIYSNQPQHF. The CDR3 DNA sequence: TGTGCCAGCAGCTCCCGGACCCTGATTTATAGCAATCAGCCCCAGCATTTT.